This T cell receptor beta chain was identified in a study of T-cell reconstitution after alpha-beta-depleted transplantation in children. Study-level results: Reported findings indicate that, about two months after transplant, alpha-beta T cells came from several hundred expanded clones, which were derived from non-depleted graft cells. After transplant, high TCRbeta diversity at day 60 in some patients arose from surviving recipient T cells and thymic progenitors. From newly produced T cells came most of the T-cell counts and diversity one year after transplant.

As it was prepared, the TCRbeta library received unique molecular identifiers. TCRdb passed the PCR reads through MiXCR, listing each CDR3 protein once. The sample lists approximately 170,000 distinct CDR3 sequences; around 10% were seen once. Trimming left V 2 bases short and J 5 bases short, with 7 bases between. CDR3 length: 13 amino acids. Germline V gene sequence: CDR1 SGHRS, CDR2 YFSETQ. This clonotype was picked up many times. Its specificity is unknown. The clonotype was recovered from a boy between 2 and 15 years old with acute myeloid leukemia, due to receive a stem cell transplant. The chain links TRBV5-1 to TRBJ2-2; no firm D call. The starting material was PBMCs, obtained before TCRalphabeta/CD19-depleted stem cell transplant. The CDR3 loop reads CASSLITTGELFF. Written as DNA, the CDR3 is TGCGCCAGCAGCTTAATTACGACCGGGGAGCTGTTTTTT.